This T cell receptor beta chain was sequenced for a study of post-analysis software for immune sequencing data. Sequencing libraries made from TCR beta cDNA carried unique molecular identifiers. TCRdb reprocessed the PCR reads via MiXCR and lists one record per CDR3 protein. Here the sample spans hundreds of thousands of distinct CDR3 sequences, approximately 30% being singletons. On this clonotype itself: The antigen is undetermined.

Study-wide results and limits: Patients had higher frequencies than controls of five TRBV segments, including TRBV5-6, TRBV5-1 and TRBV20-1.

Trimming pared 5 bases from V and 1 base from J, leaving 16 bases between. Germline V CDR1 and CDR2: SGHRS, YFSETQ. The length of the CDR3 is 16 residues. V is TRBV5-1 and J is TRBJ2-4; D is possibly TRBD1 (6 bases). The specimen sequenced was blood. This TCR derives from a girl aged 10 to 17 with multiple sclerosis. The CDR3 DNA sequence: TGCGCCAGCAGTGGGTCGCAGGGGTTTGCCAAAAACATTCAGTACTTC. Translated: CASSGSQGFAKNIQYF.